The next 14 T cell receptor beta chains were all read from a single sample in a study of cytomegalovirus exposure and HLA in healthy donors (TCRdb year 2017). Receptor amplification or capture employed the immunoSEQ multiplex PCR assay. The multiplex PCR relied on a mix of 60 forward primers for TCR Vbeta segments and 13 reverse primers for TCR Jbeta segments. TCRdb obtained this table from immuneACCESS and retained in-frame rearrangements with V and J assigned. These tables miss some clones; where compared with another copy, unresolved V genes account for less than half of the shortfall, and the remainder is unexplained. Across this sample there are under 200,000 clones, with approximately 80% seen only once. The ten top clones hold about 0.76% of the sample. The specimen was PBMCs. These receptors came from a woman aged 18-35 years in good health and CMV-seronegative.

The CDR3 is CASSFSGTNTGELFF. The CDR3 bases are TGTGCCAGCAGCTTTAGCGGGACGAACACCGGGGAGCTGTTTTTT. This chain links TRBV28 with TRBJ2-2; 8 nucleotides line up with TRBD2. Germline CDR1 and CDR2: MDHEN and SYDVKM. J gave up 0 bases and V 6 bases, and 3 bases lay outside the gene matches. This CDR3 region has 15 residues.

The chain recombines TRBV5-1 with TRBJ2-1, with 11 nucleotides matching TRBD2. The CDR3 runs to 16 residues. V shed 0 bases and J 6 bases; nucleotides not matched to a gene: 5. CDR1 is SGHRS and CDR2 is YFSETQ in the germline V gene. The CDR3 reads CASSLEGTSGRNEQFF. The CDR3 DNA is TGCGCCAGCAGCTTGGAGGGGACTAGCGGACGCAATGAGCAGTTCTTC.

V gene TRBV27 combines with J gene TRBJ2-7, with D unclear. The CDR3 sequence is 11 residues long. V was shortened by 7 bases and J by 5 bases, with 9 bases between the two germline ends. Germline V gene lookup returns CDR1 MNHEY and CDR2 SMNVEV (reference sequence). CDR3 residues: CASTYLDEQYF. The CDR3, as DNA: TGTGCCAGCACCTATTTGGACGAGCAGTACTTC.

The chain employs TRBV5-4 and TRBJ2-1, with D unclear. The V end lost 7 bases, the J end lost 0 bases, and 8 bases lay between the germline ends. The CDR3 is made up of 13 amino acids. Germline V gene lookup returns CDR1 SGHNT and CDR2 YYREEE (reference sequence). DNA for the CDR3: TGTGCCAGCCCATCCAGCTCCTACAATGAGCAGTTCTTC. Its protein is CASPSSSYNEQFF.

The CDR3 spells CASRRSASEVQFF. The CDR3, as DNA: TGTGCCAGCAGACGAAGCGCAAGTGAGGTGCAGTTCTTC. The V and J genes are TRBV28 and TRBJ2-1; D is uncertain. This CDR3 comprises 13 residues. V lost 6 bases to trimming and J lost 12 bases, with 18 bases between them. CDR1 and CDR2 from the germline V gene are MDHEN and SYDVKM.

The J gene is TRBJ2-7, the V gene TRBV10-3, with 7 bases aligning to TRBD1. Germline assignment: CDR1 ENHRY and CDR2 SYGVKD. Trimming cost V 2 bases and J 5 bases; bases outside gene matches: 3. The CDR3 totals 13 residues. The chain's CDR3 is CAISEDRAHEQYF. The CDR3 region has the DNA TGTGCCATCAGTGAGGACAGGGCCCACGAGCAGTACTTC.

This chain joins TRBV18 and TRBJ1-5, with 9 bases identical to TRBD1. J lost 5 bases, V lost 3 bases, and 5 bases had no gene match. This CDR3 spans 15 amino acids. Germline CDR1 KGHSH, CDR2 LQKENI. This CDR3 reads CASSPTGGFDQPQHF. DNA of the CDR3: TGTGCCAGCTCACCCACAGGGGGCTTCGATCAGCCCCAGCATTTT.

The DNA of the CDR3 is TGCAGCGGAGACAGGGGCACTGAAGCTTTCTTT. It specifies CSGDRGTEAFF. The chain couples TRBV29-1 to TRBJ1-1; 8 bases map to TRBD1. The length of the CDR3 is 11 residues. Germline V gene lookup returns CDR1 SQVTM and CDR2 ANQGSEA. Losses at the gene ends were 7 bases for V and 4 bases for J; bases not matched to a gene: 2.

The genes are TRBV5-1 and TRBJ1-2; the match to TRBD1 covers 8 bases. This CDR3 spans 12 amino acids. Germline CDR1 and CDR2: SGHRS and YFSETQ. With 4 bases clipped from V and 8 bases from J, the junction kept 4 bases outside the gene matches. The CDR3 sequence is CASSAGQGGYTF. The CDR3 bases are TGCGCCAGCAGCGCCGGACAGGGAGGCTACACCTTC.

The count of this clone is one. The chain joins TRBV4-3 to TRBJ1-4; D possibly corresponds to TRBD1 (6 bases). The CDR3 is 18 residues long. The germline CDR1 and CDR2 sequences are LGHNA and YSLEER. Trimming took 0 bases from V and 4 from J, leaving 18 bases between them. The CDR3 DNA reads as TGCGCCAGCAGCCAAGATAAGACGACCGGGACAAATAATGAAAAACTGTTTTTT. It translates to CASSQDKTTGTNNEKLFF.

V and J are TRBV5-1 and TRBJ2-3; tentatively, D is TRBD2 (5 bases). Deletions cut 2 bases from V and 5 bases from J, with 15 bases between. The CDR3 sequence is 15 residues long. CDR1 and CDR2 from the germline V gene are SGHRS and YFSETQ. The CDR3 loop reads CASSLVLGGRDTQYF. The DNA for the CDR3 is TGCGCCAGCAGCTTAGTTCTAGGAGGTAGAGATACGCAGTATTTT.

V and J are TRBV9 and TRBJ2-1; 12 nucleotides align to TRBD2. This CDR3 has 16 amino acids. Germline V gene lookup returns CDR1 SGDLS and CDR2 YYNGEE. Trimming cost V 6 bases and J 3 bases; bases outside gene matches: 7. CDR3 bases: TGTGCCAGCACCCCTAGCGGGAGGGCCGACTACAATGAGCAGTTCTTC. Encoded protein: CASTPSGRADYNEQFF.

The gene calls are TRBV6-5 and TRBJ2-1, with TRBD2 as a possible D gene (5 bases). V was trimmed by 6 bases and J by 1 base, leaving 13 bases between them. The CDR3 has 15 residues. Germline loops: CDR1 MNHEY, CDR2 SVGAGI. The CDR3 nucleotides are TGTGCCAGCAGAATAGCGTTTTCGTCCTACAATGAGCAGTTCTTC. This sequence encodes CASRIAFSSYNEQFF.

This rearrangement joins TRBV7-2 to TRBJ1-2; D is perhaps TRBD1 (6 bases). CDR1 is SGHTA and CDR2 is FQGNSA in the germline V gene. Trimming removed 8 bases at V and 8 bases at J, with 24 bases between. The CDR3 is 15 amino acids. The CDR3 nucleotides read TGTGCCAGCGGGGGCGGGGGGGGACTTCCACGAGGCTACACCTTC. This encodes CASGGGGGLPRGYTF.